These 2 T cell receptor beta chains were sequenced from one sample in a study of control samples from healthy donors and cancer patients. The method was immunoSEQ multiplex PCR; TCRdb's version includes in-frame clones alone and lacks a portion of them. The sample has roughly 180,000 clones, 90% to 95% seen once. Material: blood. These receptors were taken from a woman aged 55-69 years in good health.

The chain is built from TRBV6-2 or TRBV6-3 and TRBJ2-1, with D perhaps being TRBD1 or TRBD2 (6 bases each). The germline CDR1 and CDR2 sequences are MNHEY and SVGEGT. Trimming cost V 2 bases and J 10 bases, with 33 bases left between them. There are 20 residues in the CDR3. The CDR3, as DNA: TGTGCCAGCAGTTACCCTATTGGGGGACTCCAGGGGTTAGCGGCTTGGGAGCAGTTCTTC. This codes for CASSYPIGGLQGLAAWEQFF.

The CDR3 bases are TGTGCCAGCAGTGGGCCGGGAATGAGGCCCCAGCATTTT. Translated, it gives CASSGPGMRPQHF. The chain uses TRBV2 and TRBJ1-5, with D uncertain. Trimming left V 4 bases short and J 9 bases short, with 13 bases between. Germline-derived CDR1 and CDR2 are SNHLY and FYNNEI. CDR3 length: 13 residues.